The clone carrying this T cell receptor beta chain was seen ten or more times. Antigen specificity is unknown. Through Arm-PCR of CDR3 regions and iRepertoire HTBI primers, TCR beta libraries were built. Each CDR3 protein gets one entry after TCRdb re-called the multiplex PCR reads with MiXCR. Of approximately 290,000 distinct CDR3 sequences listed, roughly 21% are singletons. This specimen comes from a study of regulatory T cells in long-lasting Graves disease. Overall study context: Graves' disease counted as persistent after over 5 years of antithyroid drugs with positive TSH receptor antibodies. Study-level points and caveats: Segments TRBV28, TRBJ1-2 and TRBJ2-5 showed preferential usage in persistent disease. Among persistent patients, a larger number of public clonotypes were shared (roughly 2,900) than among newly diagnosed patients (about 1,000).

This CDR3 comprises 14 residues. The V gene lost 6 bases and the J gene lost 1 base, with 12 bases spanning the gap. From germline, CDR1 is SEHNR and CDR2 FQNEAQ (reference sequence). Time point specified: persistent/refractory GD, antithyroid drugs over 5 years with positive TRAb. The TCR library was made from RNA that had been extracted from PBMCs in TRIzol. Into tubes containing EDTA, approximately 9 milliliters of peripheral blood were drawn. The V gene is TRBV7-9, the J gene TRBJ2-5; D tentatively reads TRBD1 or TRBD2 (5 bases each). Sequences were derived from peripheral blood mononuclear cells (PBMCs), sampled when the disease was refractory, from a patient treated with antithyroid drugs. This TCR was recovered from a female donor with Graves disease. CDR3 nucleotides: TGTGCCAGCAGGTCCCCCGGGGCCCAAGAGACCCAGTACTTC. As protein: CASRSPGAQETQYF.